This is a list of T cell receptor beta chains from one sample in a study of blood T cell repertoires in COVID-19. This table comes from immunoSEQ multiplex PCR, and its TCRdb copy is limited to in-frame clones, with some not included. The sample carries about 26,000 clones, around 65% recorded once. Sequencing used peripheral blood. The receptor source for this set is a man in his sixties with active or convalescent COVID-19. CDR3s include the opening cysteine and the closing phenylalanine or tryptophan. A D gene is named only where the DNA matches it firmly. Clone size is not always given. Where it is, it says once, few, many or a class for expanded clones.

TRBV1	.	.	TRBJ1-3	CTKLPPSSLSSGNTIYF	TGCACCAAGCTACCCCCATCGTCCTTAAGCTCTGGAAACACCATATATTTT
TRBV15	.	.	TRBJ1-5	CATSRVGAGIPLNQPQHF	TGTGCCACCAGCAGAGTTGGGGCAGGGATCCCTCTTAATCAGCCCCAGCATTTT
TRBV4-2	medium-sized	.	TRBJ1-4	CASSQDPTVARGEKLFF	TGTGCCAGCAGCCAAGATCCCACGGTGGCTAGGGGTGAAAAACTGTTTTTT
TRBV7-9	once	.	TRBJ1-1	CASSLVRSAEAFF	TGTGCCAGCAGCTTAGTTCGTTCAGCTGAAGCTTTCTTT
TRBV5-1	.	TRBD2	TRBJ2-7	CASGGWTSGALYEQYF	TGCGCCAGCGGCGGTTGGACTAGCGGGGCCTTGTACGAGCAGTACTTC
TRBV5-1	few	TRBD1	TRBJ1-1	CASSIGTGITEAFF	TGCGCCAGCAGCATCGGGACAGGGATCACTGAAGCTTTCTTT
TRBV4-1	.	TRBD2	TRBJ2-7	CASSPLAGSYEQYF	TGCGCCAGCAGTCCCCTAGCGGGATCGTACGAGCAGTACTTC
TRBV7-9	.	.	TRBJ1-1	CASSLRRGARFEAFF	TGTGCCAGCAGCTTACGCCGGGGGGCGCGATTTGAAGCTTTCTTT
TRBV6-1	few	.	TRBJ1-2	CASSERQTYGYTF	TGTGCCAGCAGTGAAAGACAGACCTATGGCTACACCTTC
TRBV6-5	.	.	TRBJ2-7	CASIIRAATYFGQYF	TGTGCCAGCATTATAAGAGCGGCCACCTATTTTGGGCAGTACTTC
TRBV20-1	.	TRBD1	TRBJ1-2	CSMTGDYGYTF	TGCAGTATGACAGGGGACTATGGCTACACCTTC
TRBV2	medium-sized	TRBD2	TRBJ2-2	CASNILGRGTSGTGELFF	TGTGCCAGCAACATCCTGGGAAGAGGGACTAGCGGCACCGGGGAGCTGTTTTTT
TRBV10-3	.	TRBD1	TRBJ1-1	CATSPQGGGTEAFF	TGTGCCACAAGCCCCCAAGGGGGCGGCACTGAAGCTTTCTTT
TRBV5-1	.	TRBD1	TRBJ1-4	CASSPPSGTGNEKLFF	TGCGCCAGCAGCCCCCCGTCGGGGACAGGCAATGAAAAACTGTTTTTT
TRBV10-3	.	.	TRBJ1-3	CAIMIQSGNTIYF	TGTGCCATCATGATCCAGTCTGGAAACACCATATATTTT
TRBV6-5	.	TRBD1	TRBJ2-7	CASTAGTVRDEQYF	TGTGCCAGCACTGCCGGGACAGTTCGGGACGAGCAGTACTTC
TRBV18	.	.	TRBJ1-5	CASSQERGNQPQHF	TGTGCCAGCTCTCAGGAGAGGGGCAATCAGCCCCAGCATTTT
TRBV6-5	.	.	TRBJ1-6	CASREGDAYNSPLHF	TGTGCCAGCAGAGAGGGGGATGCCTATAATTCACCCCTCCACTTT
TRBV5-1	.	.	TRBJ2-3	CASSLVGRADTQYF	TGCGCCAGCAGCTTGGTTGGCAGGGCAGATACGCAGTATTTT
TRBV6-5	.	.	TRBJ1-1	CASNHGGAGGTEAFF	TGTGCCAGCAATCACGGGGGGGCGGGGGGCACTGAAGCTTTCTTT
TRBV11-3	.	.	TRBJ2-3	CASSLGGLPSTDTQYF	TGTGCCAGCAGCTTAGGAGGACTACCGAGCACAGATACGCAGTATTTT
TRBV5-1	once	.	TRBJ2-3	CASGAGTDTQYF	TGCGCCAGCGGGGCGGGCACAGATACGCAGTATTTT
TRBV5-4	.	TRBD1	TRBJ1-4	CASSLQGQGAATNEKLFF	TGTGCCAGCAGCTTGCAGGGACAGGGGGCAGCAACTAATGAAAAACTGTTTTTT
TRBV5-4	.	.	TRBJ2-5	CASSLASSMETQYF	TGTGCCAGCAGCTTGGCCTCTAGTATGGAGACCCAGTACTTC
TRBV5-1	few	TRBD2	TRBJ2-1	CASSVTSGTSSLAQFF	TGCGCCAGCAGCGTAACTTCCGGGACTAGTAGTTTAGCGCAGTTCTTC
TRBV5-4	few	TRBD1	TRBJ1-2	CASSAGTGQGNYGYTF	TGTGCCAGCAGCGCGGGGACAGGGCAAGGTAACTATGGCTACACCTTC
TRBV6-5	.	TRBD2	TRBJ2-7	CASSYSGGDYEQYF	TGTGCCAGCTCCTATAGCGGGGGGGACTACGAGCAGTACTTC
TRBV9	.	.	TRBJ1-1	CASTREGQPNTEAFF	TGTGCCAGCACGAGAGAGGGCCAACCAAACACTGAAGCTTTCTTT
TRBV29-1	.	TRBD1	TRBJ2-2	CSVGGQGMISGELFF	TGCAGCGTTGGGGGACAGGGGATGATTTCCGGGGAGCTGTTTTTT
TRBV5-1	.	TRBD2	TRBJ2-7	CASSLGLAGGMGEQYF	TGCGCCAGCAGCTTGGGGCTAGCGGGAGGAATGGGCGAGCAGTACTTC
TRBV30	.	TRBD2	TRBJ2-4	CACSTGGGHSDIQYF	TGTGCCTGCTCCACCGGGGGGGGACATTCGGACATTCAGTACTTC
TRBV27	.	TRBD1	TRBJ1-5	CASSPRAAGGDQPQHF	TGTGCCAGCAGTCCACGTGCGGCAGGGGGCGATCAGCCCCAGCATTTT
TRBV27	.	.	TRBJ1-2	CASSPDSAGYTF	TGTGCCAGCAGCCCTGATAGTGCTGGCTACACCTTC
TRBV20-1	.	TRBD2	TRBJ2-5	CSASSGTRSVETQYF	TGCAGTGCTAGTTCCGGGACTAGATCGGTGGAGACCCAGTACTTC
TRBV3-1/TRBV3-2	.	.	TRBJ1-3	CASSQRGKAGNTIYF	TGTGCCAGCAGCCAACGGGGGAAGGCTGGAAACACCATATATTTT
TRBV29-1	.	TRBD2	TRBJ2-7	CSVLAGAAYEQYF	TGCAGCGTCCTAGCGGGGGCGGCCTACGAGCAGTACTTC
TRBV7-3	.	.	TRBJ1-2	CASSPGANYGYTF	TGTGCCAGCAGCCCCGGGGCTAACTATGGCTACACCTTC
TRBV3-1/TRBV3-2	.	TRBD2	TRBJ2-5	CASRSTSEGETQYF	TGTGCCAGCAGGTCAACTAGCGAGGGAGAGACCCAGTACTTC
TRBV9	.	.	TRBJ1-2	CASSAAVLSGYGYTF	TGTGCCAGCAGCGCGGCCGTTCTGAGCGGCTATGGCTACACCTTC
TRBV7-2	.	.	TRBJ2-3	CASSFRLIPTDTQYF	TGTGCCAGCAGCTTTAGACTGATACCCACAGATACGCAGTATTTT
TRBV27	.	.	TRBJ1-1	CASSPSYLDTNTEAFF	TGTGCCAGCAGTCCCTCATATCTGGACACAAACACTGAAGCTTTCTTT
TRBV6-6	.	TRBD1	TRBJ2-1	CASTPRPGQGQGEQFF	TGTGCCAGCACTCCTCGCCCGGGACAGGGACAGGGTGAGCAGTTCTTC
TRBV29-1	.	.	TRBJ1-1	CSVAGRALTEAFF	TGCAGCGTTGCGGGCAGGGCGTTAACTGAAGCTTTCTTT
TRBV7-6	.	TRBD1	TRBJ2-5	CASSPRDREEETQYF	TGTGCCAGCAGCCCGAGGGACAGAGAAGAAGAGACCCAGTACTTC
TRBV5-4	.	TRBD2	TRBJ2-2	CASSRTSGGNTGELFF	TGTGCCAGCAGCCGGACTAGCGGGGGGAACACCGGGGAGCTGTTTTTT
TRBV3-1/TRBV3-2	.	TRBD1	TRBJ2-3	CASSHDRGTDTQYF	TGTGCCAGCAGCCACGACAGGGGGACAGATACGCAGTATTTT
TRBV10-3	.	TRBD1	TRBJ2-5	CAIQKDRAQETQYF	TGTGCCATTCAGAAGGACAGGGCCCAAGAGACCCAGTACTTC
TRBV9	.	.	TRBJ2-1	CASSSAEQGIVGFGNEQFF	TGTGCCAGCAGCTCAGCGGAGCAGGGGATCGTTGGTTTCGGAAATGAGCAGTTCTTC
TRBV5-4	.	.	TRBJ2-7	CASSNYRSSYEQYF	TGTGCCAGCAGCAACTATCGAAGCTCCTACGAGCAGTACTTC
TRBV6-6	once	.	TRBJ1-4	CASSSVLALFF	TGTGCCAGCAGTTCCGTACTAGCACTGTTTTTT
TRBV27	once	TRBD1	TRBJ1-3	CASSFQGVQGNTIYF	TGTGCCAGCAGCTTTCAGGGGGTACAGGGAAACACCATATATTTT
TRBV5-1	.	TRBD1	TRBJ1-6	CASSLEGQANSPLHF	TGCGCCAGCAGCTTGGAAGGACAGGCTAATTCACCCCTCCACTTT
TRBV24-1	.	.	TRBJ1-1	CATSAQTEGTEAFF	TGTGCCACCAGTGCCCAAACCGAGGGCACTGAAGCTTTCTTT
TRBV11-2	.	TRBD2	TRBJ2-7	CASSPVNREGSYEQYF	TGTGCCAGCAGCCCCGTCAATCGGGAGGGTTCCTACGAGCAGTACTTC
TRBV9	once	TRBD1	TRBJ1-2	CASSVGQGDGYTF	TGTGCCAGCAGCGTAGGACAGGGTGATGGCTACACCTTC
TRBV9	medium-sized	.	TRBJ2-7	CASSEAPLAAGGEQYF	TGTGCCAGCAGCGAAGCCCCGTTAGCGGCGGGTGGCGAGCAGTACTTC
TRBV18	.	TRBD1	TRBJ2-1	CASSPVGQGRLNEQFF	TGTGCCAGCTCCCCCGTCGGACAGGGAAGGCTCAATGAGCAGTTCTTC
TRBV24-1	few	TRBD2	TRBJ2-5	CATSRTSGIVQETQYF	TGTGCCACCAGTAGGACTAGCGGGATCGTACAAGAGACCCAGTACTTC